The 15 T cell receptor beta chains below were found in one sample sequenced in a study of identical twins. MiXCR, applied by TCRdb to the 5' RACE reads, yields one record per CDR3 protein. This table holds 250,000 to 350,000 distinct CDR3 sequences, 7.5% to 9.5% found once. This sample also appeared in a second study, on yellow fever vaccine responses in identical twins.

Sequenced material: CD8+ T cells sorted from blood. These receptors were taken from a woman between 18 and 29 years old in good health.

This clonotype was recorded a few times. The chain uses TRBV25-1 and TRBJ2-5, with 7 nucleotides matching TRBD1. The CDR3 is 14 amino acids. Germline V gene sequence: CDR1 MGHDK, CDR2 SYGVNS. J lost 3 bases, V lost 7 bases, and 8 bases had no gene match. CDR3 loop: CASKGGTVKETQYF. The CDR3 nucleotides are TGTGCCAGCAAAGGTGGGACAGTAAAAGAGACCCAGTACTTC. The whole variable domain, remainder taken from reference TRBV25-1 and TRBJ2-5, is EADIYQTPRYLVIGTGKKITLECSQTMGHDKMYWYQQDPGMELHLIHYSYGVNSTEKGDLSSESTVSRIRTEHFPLTLESARPSHTSQYLCASKGGTVKETQYFGPGTRLLVL.

In its sample, this clonotype was seen many times. This chain uses TRBV5-1 with TRBJ2-7; 8 bases agree with TRBD1. The V and J ends lost 2 bases and 2 bases, in that order; junction bases with no gene match: 9. In germline, CDR1 is SGHRS, CDR2 YFSETQ. The CDR3 runs 16 residues. The CDR3 nucleotides read TGCGCCAGCAGCTTCGTACCTCCGGGACAGGCCTACGAGCAGTACTTC. Its translation: CASSFVPPGQAYEQYF.

This clonotype was detected a few times. CDR3 residues: CASSLTATGELFF. CDR3 DNA sequence: TGTGCCAGCAGCCTAACAGCCACCGGGGAGCTGTTTTTT. The chain combines TRBV5-6 with TRBJ2-2; D ambiguous. The germline V and J ends were trimmed by 4 bases and 4 bases, with 8 bases remaining between them. CDR3 length: 13 amino acids. Germline V gene data show CDR1 as SGHDT and CDR2 as YYEEEE.

This clonotype showed up many times. The chain combines TRBV4-3 with TRBJ2-3, with D tentatively TRBD1 (6 bases). The V and J ends lost 0 bases and 1 base respectively, with 14 bases between them. Germline values: CDR1 LGHNA, CDR2 YSLEER. The CDR3 totals 17 residues. The CDR3 coding sequence is TGCGCCAGCAGCCAAGATCCTGGGGGCCCTGGCACAGATACGCAGTATTTT. Translating it yields CASSQDPGGPGTDTQYF.

This clonotype showed up just a few times. The CDR3 nucleotides are TGTGCCAGCAGCTTAGCTTCGGGTCTCTTCGGCACCGACGAGCAGTACTTC. Protein sequence: CASSLASGLFGTDEQYF. The genes are TRBV7-9 and TRBJ2-7; no reliable D call. Germline CDR1 SEHNR, CDR2 FQNEAQ (reference sequence). This CDR3 contains 17 residues. The V end was cut by 0 bases, the J end by 5 bases, with 20 bases between.

This clonotype was counted a single time. CDR3 protein: CASSDHSYEQYF. The CDR3, as DNA: TGTGCCAGCAGCGACCACTCCTACGAGCAGTACTTC. The chain couples TRBV13 to TRBJ2-7; no definite D call. Trimming removed 5 bases from V and 0 bases from J, with 5 bases in between. Germline V gene sequence: CDR1 PRHDT, CDR2 FYEKMQ (reference sequence). This CDR3 region has 12 residues.

This clonotype was detected a few times. This rearrangement joins TRBV20-1 to TRBJ1-1, with D possibly being TRBD1 (5 bases). CDR3 length: 13 residues. Germline-derived CDR1 and CDR2 are DFQATT and SNEGSKA (reference sequence). As DNA, the CDR3 is TGCACCAACTGGGGGGGAGGGAACACTGAAGCTTTCTTT. It translates to CTNWGGGNTEAFF.

This clonotype came up many times. The gene calls are TRBV7-9 and TRBJ2-7, with D possibly matching TRBD2 (6 bases). Germline CDR1 is SEHNR and CDR2 is FQNEAQ (reference sequence). The CDR3 covers 15 residues. Trimming pared 5 bases from V and 2 bases from J, leaving 16 bases between. The CDR3 spells CASSSHGGTAYEQYF. Written as DNA, the CDR3 is TGTGCCAGCAGCAGCCACGGAGGGACGGCCTACGAGCAGTACTTC. Combining the CDR3 with reference TRBV7-9 and TRBJ2-7 gives the whole variable domain DTGVSQNPRHKITKRGQNVTFRCDPISEHNRLYWYRQTLGQGPEFLTYFQNEAQLEKSRLLSDRFSAERPKGSFSTLEIQRTEQGDSAMYLCASSSHGGTAYEQYFGPGTRLTVT.

There are many counts of this clonotype. The CDR3 nucleotides read TGCGCCAGCAGCCAAGATCTCACGGGCGAGCAGTTCTTC. Protein product: CASSQDLTGEQFF. The chain combines TRBV4-3 with TRBJ2-1; D gene uncertain. The V gene's germline CDR1 is LGHNA and CDR2 YSLEER. The CDR3 is 13 amino acids. V was trimmed by 0 bases and J by 10 bases, leaving 10 bases between them.

This chain connects TRBV9 to TRBJ2-2; TRBD2 aligns across 10 bases. J gave up 1 base and V 4 bases, and 4 bases lay outside the gene matches. The CDR3 runs to 16 residues. Germline V gene data show CDR1 as SGDLS and CDR2 as YYNGEE. The CDR3 sequence is CASSLAGAVNTGELFF. DNA of the CDR3: TGTGCCAGCAGCCTAGCGGGGGCCGTGAACACCGGGGAGCTGTTTTTT.

V is TRBV12-3 or TRBV12-4 and J is TRBJ2-2; no firm D call. V lost 3 bases, J lost 2 bases, and 13 bases lay in between. There are 16 residues in the CDR3. CDR3 loop: CASSFWEKENTGELFF. The CDR3, as DNA: TGTGCCAGCAGTTTTTGGGAAAAAGAAAACACCGGGGAGCTGTTTTTT.

The table lists this clonotype with many counts. V usage is TRBV10-3 and J usage is TRBJ2-3, with TRBD1 as a possible D gene (6 bases). The CDR3 has 14 residues. Trimming removed 7 bases from V and 6 bases from J, with 17 bases in between. Germline CDR1 and CDR2: ENHRY and SYGVKD. CDR3 bases: TGTGCCATCATGGGGGCCAGGGCTTTTGATACGCAGTATTTT. Amino acid sequence: CAIMGARAFDTQYF.

This clonotype was counted ten times or more. The rearrangement links TRBV3-1 to TRBJ2-2, with D maybe TRBD1 (5 bases). V lost 1 base and J lost 5, with 20 bases in between. The CDR3 runs to 18 residues. Germline CDR1 is LGHDT and CDR2 is YNNKEL (reference sequence). The CDR3 nucleotides read TGTGCCAGCAGCCAAGTCCGAAGTGAAGGGGCTCTTACCGGGGAGCTGTTTTTT. Translation: CASSQVRSEGALTGELFF.

The CDR3 DNA is TGTGCCAGCAGCTTATCCGGGGCAGGGAACACAGATACGCAGTATTTT. It specifies CASSLSGAGNTDTQYF. The chain is built from TRBV7-9 and TRBJ2-3; possibly TRBD1 or TRBD2 for D (5 bases each). Germline V gene sequence: CDR1 SEHNR, CDR2 FQNEAQ (reference sequence). The CDR3 is 16 residues long. Trimming took 2 bases from V and 2 from J, leaving 14 bases between them.

As DNA, the CDR3 is TGTGCCAGCCGCGAGATGGGGGCCAGCGAGCAGTACTTC. Protein product: CASREMGASEQYF. This chain links TRBV27 with TRBJ2-7, with D tentatively TRBD1 (6 bases). This CDR3 comprises 13 residues. V was clipped by 8 bases and J by 6 bases, with 17 bases between them. The germline V gene has CDR1 MNHEY and CDR2 SMNVEV (reference sequence).